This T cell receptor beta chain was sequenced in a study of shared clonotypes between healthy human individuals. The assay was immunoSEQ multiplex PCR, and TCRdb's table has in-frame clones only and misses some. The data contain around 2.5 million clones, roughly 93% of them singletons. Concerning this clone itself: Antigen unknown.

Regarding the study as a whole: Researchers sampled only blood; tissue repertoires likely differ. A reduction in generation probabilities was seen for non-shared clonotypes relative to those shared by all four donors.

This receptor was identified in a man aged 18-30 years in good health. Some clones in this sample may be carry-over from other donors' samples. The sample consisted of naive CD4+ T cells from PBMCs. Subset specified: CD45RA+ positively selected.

The CDR3 sequence: CASSANPGLRGGGYTF. CDR3 sequence (DNA): TGTGCCAGCAGCGCGAATCCCGGTCTCCGGGGAGGTGGCTACACCTTC. This chain connects TRBV7-3 to TRBJ1-2; D ambiguous. Germline assignment: CDR1 SGHTA and CDR2 FQGTGA. The CDR3 is 16 amino acids. V gave up 5 bases and J gave up 7 bases, with 23 bases separating them.